These 5 T cell receptor beta chains were sequenced from one sample in a study of T cells in localized non-small cell lung cancer. Repertoires were generated with immunoSEQ multiplex PCR, while TCRdb's copy carries only in-frame clones and drops some. The repertoire holds roughly 25,000 clones, about nine tenths seen once, with around 15% in the top ten. The source was peripheral blood, collected before any cancer treatment. The receptors originated from a female donor at least 60 years old with stage II squamous cell lung carcinoma.

The CDR3 region is CASSAQGAVRYGYTF. The CDR3 region has the DNA TGTGCCAGCAGTGCCCAGGGGGCAGTTCGCTATGGCTACACCTTC. The chain combines TRBV6-5 with TRBJ1-2; 8 nucleotides agree with TRBD1. The CDR3 is 15 amino acids. Germline V gives CDR1 MNHEY, CDR2 SVGAGI. J gave up 4 bases and V 5 bases, and 9 bases lay outside the gene matches.

The chain links TRBV2 to TRBJ2-7; 8 bases line up with TRBD1. This CDR3 region has 14 residues. The germline CDR1 and CDR2 sequences are SNHLY and FYNNEI. V shed 5 bases, J shed 0 bases, and the junction held 3 bases outside the gene matches. CDR3 sequence reads: CASSPGTGSYEQYF. DNA for the CDR3: TGTGCCAGCAGTCCCGGGACAGGCTCCTACGAGCAGTACTTC.

The V call is TRBV19, the J call TRBJ2-7; 11 bases are a match to TRBD2. Germline CDR1 is LNHDA and CDR2 is SQIVND (reference sequence). Germline trimming cut 5 bases from V and 0 bases from J; bases unmatched to any gene: 9. There are 17 residues in the CDR3. This chain's CDR3 is CASSLKASGRYSYEQYF. The CDR3 nucleotides read TGTGCCAGTAGTTTAAAGGCTAGCGGGAGGTACTCCTACGAGCAGTACTTC.

This chain uses TRBV27 with TRBJ2-3; 11 bases align to TRBD2. Germline assignment: CDR1 MNHEY and CDR2 SMNVEV (reference sequence). Trimming removed 6 bases from V and 2 bases from J; junction bases left unmatched: 10. This CDR3 comprises 17 residues. The CDR3 region has the DNA TGTGCCAGCAGGGCGGCTAGCGGGGGGCCGAACACAGATACGCAGTATTTT. This encodes CASRAASGGPNTDTQYF.

The rearrangement uses TRBV4-3 and TRBJ1-1; D is uncertain. V lost 1 base to trimming and J lost 3 bases, with 6 bases between them. Germline V CDR1 and CDR2: LGHNA, YSLEER. The length of the CDR3 is 13 residues. CDR3 DNA: TGCGCCAGCAGCCAAGGCCGGGACACTGAAGCTTTCTTT. Translation gives CASSQGRDTEAFF.